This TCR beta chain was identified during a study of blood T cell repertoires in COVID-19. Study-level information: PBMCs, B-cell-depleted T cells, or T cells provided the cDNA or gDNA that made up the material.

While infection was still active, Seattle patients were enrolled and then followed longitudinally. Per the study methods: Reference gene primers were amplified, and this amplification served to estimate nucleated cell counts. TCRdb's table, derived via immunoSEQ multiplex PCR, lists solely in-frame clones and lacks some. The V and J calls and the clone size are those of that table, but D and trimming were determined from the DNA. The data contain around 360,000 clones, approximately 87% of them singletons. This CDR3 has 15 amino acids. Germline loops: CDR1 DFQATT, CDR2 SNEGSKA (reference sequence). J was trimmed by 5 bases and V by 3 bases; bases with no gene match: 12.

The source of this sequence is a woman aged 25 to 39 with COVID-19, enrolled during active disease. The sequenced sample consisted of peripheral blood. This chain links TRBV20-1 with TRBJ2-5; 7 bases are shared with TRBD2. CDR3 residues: CSASGVGGRRETQYF. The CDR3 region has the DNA TGCAGTGCTAGTGGCGTCGGGGGGAGAAGGGAGACCCAGTACTTC.